Many counts were recorded for the clone carrying this T cell receptor (beta chain). The authors prepared the TCRbeta library with unique molecular identifiers. TCRdb redid the calling of the PCR reads with MiXCR, one entry per CDR3 protein. The table shows around 240,000 distinct CDR3 sequences, with approximately 9.7% occurring only once. The data are from a study of T-cell reconstitution after alpha-beta-depleted transplantation in children. J was trimmed by 6 bases and V by 2 bases; bases with no gene match: 4. The germline gives CDR1 MDHEN, CDR2 SYDVKM. The CDR3 runs 13 residues. The material sequenced was PBMCs from the stem cell graft donor, taken from the stem cell graft. The receptor was isolated from a human donor who donated a stem cell graft to a child with SCID. The genes are TRBV28 and TRBJ2-7, with TRBD2 identical over 7 bases. The CDR3 nucleotides read TGTGCCAGCAGTTTAGCGGGGGATCCCGAGCAGTACTTC. It yields the protein CASSLAGDPEQYF.